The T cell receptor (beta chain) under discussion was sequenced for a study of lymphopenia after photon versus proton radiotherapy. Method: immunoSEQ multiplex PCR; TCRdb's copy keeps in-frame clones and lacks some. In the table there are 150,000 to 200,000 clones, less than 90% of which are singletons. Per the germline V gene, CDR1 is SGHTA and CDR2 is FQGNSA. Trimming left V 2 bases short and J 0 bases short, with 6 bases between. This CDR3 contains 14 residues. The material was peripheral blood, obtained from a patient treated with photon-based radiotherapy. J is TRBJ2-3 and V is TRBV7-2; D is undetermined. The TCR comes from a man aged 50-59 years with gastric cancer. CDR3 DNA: TGTGCCAGCAGCTTATTCGGGAGCACAGATACGCAGTATTTT. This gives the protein CASSLFGSTDTQYF.